This paragraph reports one TCR beta chain. What it recognizes is unknown. The sample's time point: peripheral blood 6 weeks after treatment start. Locally advanced or metastatic urothelial carcinoma was diagnosed in the patients. Patients yielded 1 to 8 samples each, pretreatment and on-treatment. This sample was included in a study of PD-L1 blockade in urothelial cancer. Notes on the study in general: Below-median TCR clonality that was measured in pretreatment blood predicted better survival.

The repertoire was sequenced with immunoSEQ multiplex PCR; TCRdb's copy has only in-frame clones and lacks some. The data hold some 23,000 clones, with 82% observed a single time. Germline CDR1 SGHNT, CDR2 YENEEA. The J segment lost 4 bases and the V segment lost 1 base, leaving 6 bases of the junction unmatched. The CDR3 spans 15 residues. The receptor's source is a man between 65 and 85 years old with urothelial cancer. The genes are TRBV11-3 and TRBJ2-7, with TRBD2 matching 8 bases. Here the sequenced sample was PBMCs, taken around atezolizumab (anti-PD-L1) treatment. CDR3 sequence: CASSLVSSGLYEQYF. CDR3 bases: TGTGCCAGCAGCTTAGTATCTAGCGGGCTTTACGAGCAGTACTTC.